This paragraph reports one T cell receptor beta chain. The data originate from a study of T cells in Graves' hyperthyroidism and ophthalmopathy. TCR beta CDR3 regions were amplified from RNA transcripts. HTBI primers were employed in a first-round RT-PCR of the TCR CDR3. TCRdb called the multiplex PCR reads again in MiXCR, with one record for every CDR3 protein. The sample carries under 450,000 distinct CDR3 sequences, around a sixth recorded once. Germline CDR1 reads SQVTM; CDR2 reads ANQGSEA. There are 15 residues in the CDR3. V lost 7 bases to trimming and J lost 3 bases; unmatched junction nucleotides: 13. Patients having uncontrolled infection, another autoimmune disease, pregnancy or lactation were not included. Each diagnosis drew on symptoms, thyroxine, TRAb, thyroid ultrasound and orbital computed tomography findings.

This clonotype was obtained from a woman younger than 35 with Graves' hyperthyroidism. Sequencing was performed on blood. This chain joins TRBV29-1 and TRBJ2-7; 9 nucleotides align to TRBD1. The CDR3 is CSALGTGRAYYEQYF. The CDR3 DNA sequence: TGCAGCGCACTCGGGACAGGGCGCGCTTACTACGAGCAGTACTTC.